These 6 T cell receptor beta chains originate from one sample sequenced in a study of blood T cell repertoires in COVID-19. The repertoire was sequenced with immunoSEQ multiplex PCR; TCRdb's copy has only in-frame clones and lacks some. This sample yields approximately 94,000 clones, of which 85% are seen a single time; roughly 12% belongs to the top ten. Sequencing was performed on peripheral blood. All receptors derive from a man aged 50 to 59 with active or convalescent COVID-19.

J is TRBJ2-1 and V is TRBV24-1, with 8 bases fitting TRBD2. Looked up from germline, CDR1 is KGHDR and CDR2 is SFDVKD. The CDR3 is 21 amino acids. Trimming took 8 bases from V and 2 from J; bases not matched to a gene: 25. The CDR3 nucleotides are TGTGCCACCACTTGTACAGGGAAAAAGGTCTGCGGGAGGTTTACCTACAATGAGCAGTTCTTC. It yields the protein CATTCTGKKVCGRFTYNEQFF.

This clone was recorded once. V gene TRBV9 combines with J gene TRBJ1-4, with D perhaps TRBD1 (6 bases). The CDR3 extends over 12 amino acids. The V and J ends lost 3 bases and 11 bases respectively, with 11 bases between them. Germline V CDR1 and CDR2: SGDLS, YYNGEE. CDR3 in amino acids: CASSADRGKLFF. The DNA of the CDR3 is TGTGCCAGCAGCGCGGACAGAGGGAAACTGTTTTTT. Drawing the rest from reference TRBV9 and TRBJ1-4, the complete variable domain is DSGVTQTPKHLITATGQRVTLRCSPRSGDLSVYWYQQSLDQGLQFLIQYYNGEERAKGNILERFSAQQFPDLHSELNLSSLELGDSALYFCASSADRGKLFFGSGTQLSVL.

J is TRBJ2-2 and V is TRBV9, with TRBD1 identical over 7 bases. The CDR3 totals 17 residues. J gave up 3 bases and V 1 base, and 9 bases lay outside the gene matches. Germline CDR1 SGDLS, CDR2 YYNGEE. CDR3 sequence reads: CASSVRISTGHTGELFF. The CDR3 DNA follows: TGTGCCAGCAGCGTACGTATCTCGACAGGGCACACCGGGGAGCTGTTTTTT.

This chain connects TRBV9 to TRBJ2-5; 7 positions agree with TRBD1. Per the germline V gene, CDR1 is SGDLS and CDR2 is YYNGEE. J lost 1 base, V lost 4 bases, and 7 bases had no gene match. The CDR3 runs 15 residues. The CDR3 is CASSFQQGIQETQYF. The CDR3 region has the DNA TGTGCCAGCAGCTTCCAACAGGGGATCCAAGAGACCCAGTACTTC.

J is TRBJ1-1 and V is TRBV5-1, with 7 nucleotides matching TRBD1. V lost 7 bases and J lost 0; bases outside the gene matches: 3. This CDR3 region has 13 residues. In germline, CDR1 is SGHRS, CDR2 YFSETQ. CDR3 loop: CASSTGMNTEAFF. The CDR3 DNA sequence: TGCGCCAGCTCGACAGGGATGAACACTGAAGCTTTCTTT.

As for this clone: Other DNA sequences from this sample encode an identical CDR3 as well. The chain employs TRBV24-1 and TRBJ1-1; no clear D gene. The V and J ends lost 2 bases and 3 bases respectively, with 6 bases between them. Germline V gene data show CDR1 as KGHDR and CDR2 as SFDVKD. The CDR3 totals 13 residues. For the CDR3, the DNA is TGTGCCACCAGTGATTCGGGTTACACTGAAGCTTTCTTT. Protein: CATSDSGYTEAFF.